This TCR beta chain was recorded in a study of blood T cell repertoires in COVID-19. Measured with immunoSEQ multiplex PCR; TCRdb has only the in-frame clones, and not every one. This repertoire shows roughly 360,000 clones, around 83% found once; its top ten account for approximately 5%. V trimming: 6 bases; J trimming: 1 base; junction bases outside the gene matches: 8. CDR3 length: 16 amino acids. Germline-derived CDR1 and CDR2 are SGHTA and FQGNSA. Cohorts were assigned according to the clinical history that participants reported. Either two negative PCRs, clearance, or symptom resolution qualified Cohort 3 donors as recovered.

Input material: PBMCs or T cells enriched from blood (not recorded which). This sequence joins TRBV7-2 and TRBJ2-5; 10 nucleotides line up with TRBD2. This receptor was identified in a woman in her forties or fifties who had recovered from COVID-19. Here the CDR3 reads CASRARLAGVQETQYF. CDR3 bases: TGTGCCAGCAGGGCCCGGCTAGCGGGGGTCCAAGAGACCCAGTACTTC.